This T cell receptor (beta chain) originates from a study of T cell changes during pregnancy in multiple sclerosis. The J segment lost 2 bases and the V segment lost 4 bases, leaving 2 bases of the junction unmatched. The CDR3 length is 14 residues. Germline CDR1 reads SGHAT; CDR2 reads FQNNGV. Produced via immunoSEQ multiplex PCR; TCRdb's table is partial and in-frame only. The table has tens of thousands of clones, about 92% seen once. The rearrangement links TRBV11-2 to TRBJ1-1; TRBD1 aligns across 9 bases. The receptor's source is a female donor with multiple sclerosis, enrolled in a pregnancy study. Sequenced here: CD4+ T cells from peripheral blood mononuclear cells, sampled in the third trimester of pregnancy. The CDR3 region has the DNA TGTGCCAGCAGCTGGGGACAGGGAAACACTGAAGCTTTCTTT. It translates to CASSWGQGNTEAFF.